These 10 T cell receptor beta chains originate from one sample sequenced in a study of T cells after yellow fever vaccination. TCRdb passed the 5' RACE reads through MiXCR, listing each CDR3 protein once. This sample has 320,000 or so distinct CDR3 sequences, with 8% to 9.5% found just once. Specimen: PBMCs, collected more than 35 days after the first yellow fever vaccination. Source of these receptors: a man aged 18-30 years who received the YFV17D yellow fever vaccine.

This clonotype was detected only a few times. The CDR3: CAINGEGTESTDTQYF. CDR3 DNA sequence: TGTGCCATCAATGGGGAGGGGACAGAGAGCACAGATACGCAGTATTTT. The J gene is TRBJ2-3, the V gene TRBV10-3, with D perhaps assigned TRBD1 or TRBD2 (7 bases each). V lost 7 bases, J lost 0 bases, and 17 bases lay in between. Germline CDR1 is ENHRY and CDR2 is SYGVKD. The CDR3 spans 16 residues.

This clonotype has only a few counts. The J gene is TRBJ2-7, the V gene TRBV10-2; D is uncertain. This CDR3 contains 13 residues. V dropped 0 bases and J dropped 3 bases, with 6 bases sitting between them. From germline, CDR1 is WSHSY and CDR2 SAAADI. This chain's CDR3 is CASSESPHYEQYF. CDR3 nucleotides: TGCGCCAGCAGTGAGTCTCCCCACTACGAGCAGTACTTC.

This clonotype was detected only a few times. The chain couples TRBV6-5 to TRBJ2-3; 7 bases are shared with TRBD1. V shed 3 bases and J 2 bases; nucleotides not matched to a gene: 5. Germline CDR1 MNHEY, CDR2 SVGAGI. The CDR3 extends over 15 amino acids. The chain's CDR3 is CASSYTGAPTDTQYF. The CDR3 DNA follows: TGTGCCAGCAGTTATACAGGGGCCCCCACAGATACGCAGTATTTT.

The chain carries TRBV4-2 and TRBJ2-5, with 9 bases identical to TRBD1. The V gene's germline CDR1 is LGHNA and CDR2 YNFKEQ. J was trimmed by 2 bases and V by 3 bases; bases with no gene match: 4. The CDR3 is made up of 15 amino acids. CDR3 loop: CASSHPGQGQETQYF. CDR3 nucleotides: TGTGCCAGCAGCCACCCGGGACAGGGACAAGAGACCCAGTACTTC.

The chain employs TRBV10-3 and TRBJ2-7; D unclear. Per the germline V gene, CDR1 is ENHRY and CDR2 is SYGVKD. Trimming took 3 bases from V and 1 from J, leaving 4 bases between them. The CDR3 contains 12 residues. As DNA, the CDR3 is TGTGCCATCAGTGATGTTTCCTACGAGCAGTACTTC. It translates to CAISDVSYEQYF.

Only a few counts were recorded for this clonotype. This chain connects TRBV6-5 to TRBJ2-1; D unresolved. The ends were cut back, 3 bases at V and 10 bases at J, with 16 bases in the middle. CDR1 MNHEY and CDR2 SVGAGI come from the germline V gene. The CDR3 runs 14 residues. CDR3 in amino acids: CASSYDPLLQEQFF. The CDR3 DNA follows: TGTGCCAGCAGTTATGATCCCCTCCTTCAGGAGCAGTTCTTC.

The V gene is TRBV2, the J gene TRBJ1-2; D is possibly TRBD1 (5 bases). V was shortened by 10 bases and J by 6 bases, with 18 bases between the two germline ends. Germline CDR1 and CDR2: SNHLY and FYNNEI. CDR3 size: 13 residues. The CDR3 nucleotides are TGTGCCAACCGACAGAACGGGCTGGATGGCTACACCTTC. This sequence encodes CANRQNGLDGYTF.

The genes are TRBV20-1 and TRBJ2-3; D is perhaps TRBD2 (5 bases). Germline V gene lookup returns CDR1 DFQATT and CDR2 SNEGSKA (reference sequence). This CDR3 is 13 amino acids long. Trimming shortened V by 7 bases and J by 3 bases, and 14 bases separated the two germline ends. The CDR3 protein is CSGVAGMTDTQYF. The CDR3 nucleotides are TGCAGTGGAGTGGCCGGGATGACAGATACGCAGTATTTT.

This clonotype showed up just a few times. The CDR3 reads CASSLVEGGELFF. The CDR3 bases are TGTGCCAGCAGCTTAGTGGAGGGCGGGGAGCTGTTTTTT. The chain is built from TRBV11-2 and TRBJ2-2; tentative D call: TRBD2 (6 bases). The germline V gene has CDR1 SGHAT and CDR2 FQNNGV. The CDR3 runs 13 residues. Trimming removed 1 base from V and 7 bases from J, with 7 bases in between.

This clonotype appeared a few times. This chain connects TRBV5-1 to TRBJ2-3; weak D call: TRBD2 (6 bases). V lost 7 bases and J lost 5, with 20 bases in between. The germline V gene has CDR1 SGHRS and CDR2 YFSETQ. CDR3 length: 15 amino acids. The chain's CDR3 is CASQLGGGVGDTQYF. In DNA, the CDR3 is TGCGCCAGCCAGCTGGGAGGTGGGGTCGGAGATACGCAGTATTTT. The complete variable domain, with remaining parts taken from reference TRBV5-1 and TRBJ2-3, reads KAGVTQTPRYLIKTRGQQVTLSCSPISGHRSVSWYQQTPGQGLQFLFEYFSETQRNKGNFPGRFSGRQFSNSRSEMNVSTLELGDSALYLCASQLGGGVGDTQYFGPGTRLTVL.